A selection of T cell receptor beta chains follows, all from one sample in a study of radiation and T cells in renal cell carcinoma. Using immunoSEQ multiplex PCR, the repertoire was profiled, and TCRdb retains in-frame clones only, with some absent. The sample yields around 4,800 clones, around half seen once. The sample in question was tumor tissue, obtained from a patient whose treatment included radiotherapy and nephrectomy. The receptors were sampled from a man aged 55 to 70 with renal cell carcinoma. The CDR3 runs from the conserved cysteine through the conserved F or W. The order of the fields is V gene, clone size, J gene, D gene, CDR3 DNA, CDR3 protein. D genes are given only for firm matches. Size is stated for part of the rows, as once, few or many counts, or as a class when the clone is expanded.

TRBV21-1,medium-sized,TRBJ2-1,-,TGTGCCAGCAGCAATCGGGGTGAGCAGTTCTTC,CASSNRGEQFF
TRBV30,-,TRBJ1-1,-,TGTGCCTGGACTGGAGGGGGGTTAGGGGAAAAAGCTTTCTTT,CAWTGGGLGEKAFF
TRBV9,few,TRBJ2-1,-,TGTGCCAGCAGCGTAGGAGAGGGTCGGAGCTCCTACAATGAGCAGTTCTTC,CASSVGEGRSSYNEQFF
TRBV4-3,-,TRBJ1-1,-,TGCGCCAGCAGCTTAACGAGCAGCGGGACTGAAGCTTTCTTT,CASSLTSSGTEAFF
TRBV7-6,-,TRBJ2-7,-,TGTGCCAGCAGCAAGGGACCAAACTACGAGCAGTACTTC,CASSKGPNYEQYF
TRBV6-6,-,TRBJ1-1,-,TGTGCCAGCAGTTTACTCGGGGGGAACACTGAAGCTTTCTTT,CASSLLGGNTEAFF
TRBV7-6,few,TRBJ2-2,-,TGTGCCAGCCAGGGAACGGACACCGGGGAGCTGTTTTTT,CASQGTDTGELFF
TRBV18,-,TRBJ2-7,TRBD1,TGTGCCAGCTCACCATCCGGGACAGGAGTCTACGAGCAGTACTTC,CASSPSGTGVYEQYF
TRBV5-6,once,TRBJ2-7,TRBD1,TGTGCCAGCAGAACCCCCGGACAGGGGATCTACGAGCAGTACTTC,CASRTPGQGIYEQYF
TRBV7-9,-,TRBJ2-7,-,TGTGCCAGCAGCGTAGGTGGGAGCTCTCCCGAGCAGTACTTC,CASSVGGSSPEQYF
TRBV5-4,-,TRBJ1-4,TRBD1,TGTGCCAGCAGCCGCCGGGACAGTCAAGAAAAACTGTTTTTT,CASSRRDSQEKLFF
TRBV2,-,TRBJ2-4,-,TGTGCCAGCATGAAGAAGATAGCGCAAGCCAAAAACATTCAGTACTTC,CASMKKIAQAKNIQYF
TRBV11-2,-,TRBJ2-7,TRBD2,TGTGCCAGCAGCCCAAGGGACTACGTCCAGCAGTACTTC,CASSPRDYVQQYF
TRBV5-5,medium-sized,TRBJ1-5,TRBD1,TGTGCCAGCAGGAAGGATGCCGGGACAGCTTATAGCAATCAGCCCCAGCATTTT,CASRKDAGTAYSNQPQHF
TRBV5-6,-,TRBJ2-7,-,TGTGCCAGCATCCTAACAGGAGGCCCCTCCTACGAGCAGTACTTC,CASILTGGPSYEQYF
TRBV10-3,-,TRBJ1-3,-,TGTGCCATCAGTGAGCCCAACTCTGGAAACACCATATATTTT,CAISEPNSGNTIYF
TRBV6-5,-,TRBJ1-1,TRBD1,TGTGCCAGCAGGGGGACAGAAAGAAACACTGAAGCTTTCTTT,CASRGTERNTEAFF
TRBV10-3,few,TRBJ1-2,-,TGTGCCATCAGTGACCCGCCTGGGGGCCGCGACTATGGCTACACCTTC,CAISDPPGGRDYGYTF
TRBV19,few,TRBJ1-1,TRBD1,TGTGCCAGTAGTACCCTGACAGGGACTGAAGCTTTCTTT,CASSTLTGTEAFF
TRBV7-9,-,TRBJ2-7,TRBD2,TGTGCCAGCAGCCGTGCCGGGACTAGGTCCGAGCAGTACTTC,CASSRAGTRSEQYF
TRBV12-1,-,TRBJ1-2,-,TGTGCCAGCAGCCCATTGGGCCCTGGGGGCTACACCTTC,CASSPLGPGGYTF
TRBV5-1,-,TRBJ1-2,TRBD1,TGCGCCAGCAGCTTGGTTACCGGGACAGAGAACTATGGCTACACCTTC,CASSLVTGTENYGYTF
TRBV2,-,TRBJ1-2,TRBD1,TGTGCCAGCAGATACACAGGGGATGGCTACACCTTC,CASRYTGDGYTF
TRBV7-8,large,TRBJ2-7,TRBD2,TGTGCCAGCAGCACCGGGACTAGCGGGAGGGCCATCGAGCAGTACTTC,CASSTGTSGRAIEQYF
TRBV7-2,-,TRBJ2-7,TRBD2,TGTGCCAGCAGCGCCGGGCTAGCGGGGGGCTACGAGCAGTACTTC,CASSAGLAGGYEQYF
TRBV7-2,-,TRBJ2-7,TRBD2,TGTGCCAGCAGCGGGGCGGGAGGGCCTTGGGAGCAGTACTTC,CASSGAGGPWEQYF
TRBV30,-,TRBJ1-2,-,TGTGCCTGGAGTAGGTCCGGGGCTTGGTGGTATGGCTACACCTTC,CAWSRSGAWWYGYTF
TRBV5-6,few,TRBJ2-7,TRBD1,TGTGCCAGCAGCGGACAGGGGTCCTACGAGCAGTACTTC,CASSGQGSYEQYF
TRBV10-2,-,TRBJ2-5,TRBD2,TGCGCCAGCAGTTGGTTTCGGGGGTCCGGGACTAGCGGGAGATTCGGCCAAGAGACCCAGTACTTC,CASSWFRGSGTSGRFGQETQYF
TRBV5-1,medium-sized,TRBJ1-1,-,TGCGCCAGCAGCTCGAGGACAACAAACACTGAAGCTTTCTTT,CASSSRTTNTEAFF
TRBV5-1,-,TRBJ2-7,-,TGCGCCAGCAGCTTGGTGACAGGCGGTCCGGGGTACGAGCAGTACTTC,CASSLVTGGPGYEQYF
TRBV4-2,few,TRBJ1-2,TRBD1,TGTGCCAGCAGCCTAGCGACGACAGGACAGGGGTCGGGAGGCTACACCTTC,CASSLATTGQGSGGYTF
TRBV9,-,TRBJ2-7,-,TGTGCCAGCAGCTTAGCCTCCTCCTACGAGCAGTACTTC,CASSLASSYEQYF
TRBV6-5,-,TRBJ1-1,-,TGTGCCAGCAGTTTTTTAACATCAGGGACTGAAGCTTTCTTT,CASSFLTSGTEAFF
TRBV29-1,medium-sized,TRBJ1-1,-,TGCAGCGTTGGCGGACAGCAAATAAACACTGAAGCTTTCTTT,CSVGGQQINTEAFF
TRBV27,few,TRBJ1-2,TRBD1,TGTGCCAGCAGTCCCATGACAGGGATCTATGGCTACACCTTC,CASSPMTGIYGYTF
TRBV18,-,TRBJ2-7,TRBD1,TGTGCCAGCTCAACCGGGACAGGGGATTACGAGCAGTACTTC,CASSTGTGDYEQYF